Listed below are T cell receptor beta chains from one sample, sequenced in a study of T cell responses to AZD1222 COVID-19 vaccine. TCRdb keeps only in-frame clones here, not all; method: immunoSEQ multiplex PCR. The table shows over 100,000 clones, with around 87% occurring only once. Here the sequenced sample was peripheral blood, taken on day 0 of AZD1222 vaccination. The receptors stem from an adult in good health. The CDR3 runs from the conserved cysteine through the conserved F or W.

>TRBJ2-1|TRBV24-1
CAVAPGLAGAHEQFF
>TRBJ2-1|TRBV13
CASSSRGRENEQFF
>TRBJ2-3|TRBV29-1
CSVVRAGVGTDTQYF
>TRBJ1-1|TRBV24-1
CATSQGGTEAFF
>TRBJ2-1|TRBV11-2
CASSPKYRISTYNEQFF
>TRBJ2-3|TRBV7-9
CASSSSGSTDTQYF
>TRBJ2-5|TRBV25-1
CASSEVTQETQYF
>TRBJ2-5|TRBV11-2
CASSLVRGLRETQYF
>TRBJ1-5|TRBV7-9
CASSLTELQPQHF
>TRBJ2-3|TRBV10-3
CAISESGQSTDTQYF
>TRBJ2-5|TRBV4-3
CASSLALGGSGLQETQYF
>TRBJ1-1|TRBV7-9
CASSLSKNTEAFF
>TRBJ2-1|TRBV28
CASSFNPGLAVKGNEQFF
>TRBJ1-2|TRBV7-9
CASRGDGNGYTF
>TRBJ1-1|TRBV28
CASSSPALGGTEAFF
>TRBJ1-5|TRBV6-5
CASSYSERGLGPQHF
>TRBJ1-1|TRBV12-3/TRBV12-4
CASSLQGNTEAFF
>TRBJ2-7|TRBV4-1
CASSLRTGDYEQYF
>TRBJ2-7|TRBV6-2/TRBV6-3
CASSYADGASYEQYF
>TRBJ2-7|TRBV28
CASSLPTGPYEQYF
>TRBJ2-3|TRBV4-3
CASSQEAAVDTQYF
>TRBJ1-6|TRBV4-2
CASSQGDRNPGWIHF
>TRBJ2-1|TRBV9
CASAAGQGARNEQFF
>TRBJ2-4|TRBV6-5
CASSYTPPGGNIQYF
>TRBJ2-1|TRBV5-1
CASSFGLAVSSSYNEQFF